These T cell receptor beta chains were read from a single sample in a study of T-cell reconstitution after alpha-beta-depleted transplantation in children. Via MiXCR, TCRdb re-called the PCR reads, giving one row per CDR3 protein. This table holds 700,000 or so distinct CDR3 sequences, around 14% found once. The specimen was PBMCs, collected before TCRalphabeta/CD19-depleted stem cell transplant. Receptors were obtained from a girl aged 2 to 9 with congenital amegakaryocytic thrombocytopenia, due to receive a stem cell transplant. CDR3s include the opening cysteine and the closing phenylalanine or tryptophan. The order of the fields is J gene, D gene, V gene, clone size, CDR3 protein, CDR3 DNA. A D gene is named only where the DNA matches it firmly. Rows give clone size only sometimes, using once, few, many, or a class for an expanded clone.

J gene: TRBJ2-1; D gene: -; V gene: TRBV20-1; clone size: few; CDR3 protein: CSASRGHEQFF; CDR3 DNA: TGCAGTGCTAGCCGGGGACATGAGCAGTTCTTC
J gene: TRBJ1-1; D gene: -; V gene: TRBV13; clone size: few; CDR3 protein: CASSLRQQAFF; CDR3 DNA: TGTGCCAGCAGCTTGAGACAACAAGCTTTCTTT
J gene: TRBJ2-7; D gene: TRBD2; V gene: TRBV20-1; clone size: -; CDR3 protein: CSAIILAAQNYEQYF; CDR3 DNA: TGCAGTGCTATCATCCTAGCGGCACAGAATTACGAGCAGTACTTC
J gene: TRBJ1-2; D gene: TRBD1; V gene: TRBV7-2; clone size: many; CDR3 protein: CASSLELGTASYGYTF; CDR3 DNA: TGTGCCAGCAGCTTAGAGCTCGGGACAGCCTCCTATGGCTACACCTTC
J gene: TRBJ2-1; D gene: TRBD1; V gene: TRBV20-1; clone size: many; CDR3 protein: CSARVPDRGYNEQFF; CDR3 DNA: TGCAGTGCTAGGGTTCCGGACAGGGGGTACAATGAGCAGTTCTTC
J gene: TRBJ1-1; D gene: -; V gene: TRBV7-2; clone size: many; CDR3 protein: CASSLLIMNTEAFF; CDR3 DNA: TGTGCCAGCAGCTTACTTATAATGAACACTGAAGCTTTCTTT
J gene: TRBJ2-1; D gene: TRBD2; V gene: TRBV5-1; clone size: few; CDR3 protein: CASSASGSPPTNEQFF; CDR3 DNA: TGCGCCAGCAGCGCAAGCGGGAGCCCCCCTACCAATGAGCAGTTCTTC
J gene: TRBJ2-1; D gene: -; V gene: TRBV5-1; clone size: -; CDR3 protein: CASSLDTGRQFF; CDR3 DNA: TGCGCCAGCAGCTTGGATACAGGCAGGCAGTTCTTC
J gene: TRBJ2-3; D gene: -; V gene: TRBV6-6; clone size: -; CDR3 protein: CASRDRVTDTEYF; CDR3 DNA: TGTGCCAGCAGGGACCGAGTCACAGATACGGAGTATTTT
J gene: TRBJ2-1; D gene: TRBD2; V gene: TRBV2; clone size: many; CDR3 protein: CASSGPGGSEQFF; CDR3 DNA: TGTGCCAGCAGTGGTCCGGGGGGGAGTGAGCAGTTCTTC
J gene: TRBJ2-5; D gene: TRBD1; V gene: TRBV12-3/TRBV12-4; clone size: many; CDR3 protein: CASSAGQDETQYF; CDR3 DNA: TGTGCCAGCAGTGCAGGACAGGATGAGACCCAGTACTTC
J gene: TRBJ1-2; D gene: -; V gene: TRBV12-3/TRBV12-4; clone size: -; CDR3 protein: CASSLAQGTWHGYTF; CDR3 DNA: TGTGCCAGCAGTTTAGCGCAAGGGACATGGCATGGCTACACCTTC
J gene: TRBJ2-3; D gene: -; V gene: TRBV29-1; clone size: many; CDR3 protein: CSVLRDTQYF; CDR3 DNA: TGCAGCGTTTTGAGGGATACGCAGTATTTT
J gene: TRBJ1-5; D gene: -; V gene: TRBV27; clone size: many; CDR3 protein: CASSPGTDKLPQHF; CDR3 DNA: TGTGCCAGCAGTCCCGGGACGGACAAGTTGCCCCAGCATTTT
J gene: TRBJ2-1; D gene: TRBD2; V gene: TRBV7-7; clone size: -; CDR3 protein: CASSLGLAGMGEQFF; CDR3 DNA: TGTGCCAGCAGCTTAGGGCTAGCGGGAATGGGTGAGCAGTTCTTC
J gene: TRBJ2-1; D gene: -; V gene: TRBV12-5; clone size: -; CDR3 protein: CASGFELMSSYNEQFF; CDR3 DNA: TGTGCTAGTGGTTTTGAGCTGATGAGCTCCTACAATGAGCAGTTCTTC
J gene: TRBJ2-1; D gene: -; V gene: TRBV10-2; clone size: many; CDR3 protein: CATLEATQFF; CDR3 DNA: TGCGCCACCCTTGAGGCTACTCAGTTCTTC
J gene: TRBJ2-1; D gene: TRBD2; V gene: TRBV5-1; clone size: few; CDR3 protein: CASSIIPGLAGNNEQFF; CDR3 DNA: TGCGCCAGCAGCATAATACCGGGACTAGCGGGTAACAATGAGCAGTTCTTC
J gene: TRBJ2-5; D gene: -; V gene: TRBV11-2; clone size: -; CDR3 protein: CASSLLKETQYF; CDR3 DNA: TGTGCCAGCAGCTTACTGAAAGAGACCCAGTACTTC
J gene: TRBJ2-2; D gene: -; V gene: TRBV5-1; clone size: -; CDR3 protein: CASSEWPPTSNTGELFF; CDR3 DNA: TGCGCCAGCAGCGAATGGCCCCCGACTTCGAACACCGGGGAGCTGTTTTTT
J gene: TRBJ1-5; D gene: -; V gene: TRBV12-5; clone size: -; CDR3 protein: CASALPRQPQHF; CDR3 DNA: TGTGCTAGTGCCCTCCCGCGTCAGCCCCAGCATTTT
J gene: TRBJ2-5; D gene: -; V gene: TRBV11-2; clone size: once; CDR3 protein: CASSVVVRGPAMETQYF; CDR3 DNA: TGTGCCAGCAGCGTGGTGGTTCGGGGGCCCGCGATGGAGACCCAGTACTTC
J gene: TRBJ2-4; D gene: -; V gene: TRBV13; clone size: many; CDR3 protein: CASSQGLAKNIQYF; CDR3 DNA: TGTGCCAGCAGCCAAGGACTAGCCAAAAACATTCAGTACTTC
J gene: TRBJ1-5; D gene: -; V gene: TRBV27; clone size: many; CDR3 protein: CASSPKVLTQHF; CDR3 DNA: TGTGCCAGCTCCCCTAAAGTTCTGACCCAGCATTTT
J gene: TRBJ2-1; D gene: -; V gene: TRBV5-1; clone size: few; CDR3 protein: CATRYWDPRSSYNEQFF; CDR3 DNA: TGCGCCACCCGATACTGGGACCCCCGGAGCTCCTACAATGAGCAGTTCTTC
J gene: TRBJ1-2; D gene: -; V gene: TRBV12-3/TRBV12-4; clone size: -; CDR3 protein: CASSLSRGYGYTF; CDR3 DNA: TGTGCCAGCAGTTTGTCCAGGGGCTATGGCTACACCTTC
J gene: TRBJ2-2; D gene: -; V gene: TRBV5-1; clone size: many; CDR3 protein: CASSLLKNTGELFF; CDR3 DNA: TGCGCCAGCAGCTTGCTCAAGAACACCGGGGAGCTGTTTTTT
J gene: TRBJ1-2; D gene: -; V gene: TRBV5-1; clone size: many; CDR3 protein: CASSLRTADGYTF; CDR3 DNA: TGCGCCAGCAGCTTAAGGACAGCGGATGGCTACACCTTC
J gene: TRBJ2-7; D gene: -; V gene: TRBV10-3; clone size: many; CDR3 protein: CAISVGRDEQYF; CDR3 DNA: TGTGCCATCAGTGTGGGCAGGGACGAGCAGTACTTC
J gene: TRBJ1-6; D gene: -; V gene: TRBV28; clone size: -; CDR3 protein: CASSLFGEGSPLHF; CDR3 DNA: TGTGCCAGCAGTTTATTCGGGGAGGGTTCACCCCTCCACTTT
J gene: TRBJ1-2; D gene: -; V gene: TRBV5-1; clone size: -; CDR3 protein: CASSLGQLYGYTF; CDR3 DNA: TGCGCCAGCAGCTTGGGACAGCTTTATGGCTACACCTTC